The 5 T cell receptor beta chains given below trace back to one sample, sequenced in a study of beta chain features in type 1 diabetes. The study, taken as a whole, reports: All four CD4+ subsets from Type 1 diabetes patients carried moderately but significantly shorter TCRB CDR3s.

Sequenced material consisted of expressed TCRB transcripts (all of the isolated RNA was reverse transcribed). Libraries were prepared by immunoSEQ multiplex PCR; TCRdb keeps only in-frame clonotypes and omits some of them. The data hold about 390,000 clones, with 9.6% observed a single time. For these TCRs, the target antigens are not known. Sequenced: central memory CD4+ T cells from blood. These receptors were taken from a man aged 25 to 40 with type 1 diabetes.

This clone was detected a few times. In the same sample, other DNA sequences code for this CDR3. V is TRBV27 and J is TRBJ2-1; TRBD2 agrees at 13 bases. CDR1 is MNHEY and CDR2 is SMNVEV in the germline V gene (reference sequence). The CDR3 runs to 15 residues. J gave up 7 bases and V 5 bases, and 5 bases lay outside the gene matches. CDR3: CASSPGLAGNNEQFF. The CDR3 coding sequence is TGTGCCAGCAGTCCGGGACTAGCGGGAAATAATGAGCAGTTCTTC.

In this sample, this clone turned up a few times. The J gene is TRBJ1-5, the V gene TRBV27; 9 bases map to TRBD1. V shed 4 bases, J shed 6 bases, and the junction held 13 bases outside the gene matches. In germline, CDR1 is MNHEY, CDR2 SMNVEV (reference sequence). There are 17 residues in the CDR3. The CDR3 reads CASSSRTPGQGTQPQHF. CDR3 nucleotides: TGTGCCAGCAGTTCCCGAACTCCGGGACAGGGAACTCAGCCCCAGCATTTT.

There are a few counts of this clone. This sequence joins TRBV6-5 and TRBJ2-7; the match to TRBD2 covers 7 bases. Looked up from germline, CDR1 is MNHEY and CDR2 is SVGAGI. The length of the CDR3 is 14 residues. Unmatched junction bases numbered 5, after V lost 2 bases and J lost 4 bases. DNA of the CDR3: TGTGCCAGCAGTTACCGTGGCGGGAGTTACGAGCAGTACTTC. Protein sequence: CASSYRGGSYEQYF.

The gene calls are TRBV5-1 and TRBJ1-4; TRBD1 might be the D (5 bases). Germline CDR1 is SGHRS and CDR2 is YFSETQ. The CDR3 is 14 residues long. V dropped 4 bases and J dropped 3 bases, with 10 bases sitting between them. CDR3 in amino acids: CASSLTAANEKLFF. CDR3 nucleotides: TGCGCCAGCAGCCTGACAGCTGCTAATGAAAAACTGTTTTTT.

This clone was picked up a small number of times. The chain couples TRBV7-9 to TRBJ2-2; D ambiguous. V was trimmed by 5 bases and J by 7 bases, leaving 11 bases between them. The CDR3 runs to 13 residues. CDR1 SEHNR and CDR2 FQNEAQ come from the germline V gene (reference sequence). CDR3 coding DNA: TGTGCCAGCAGCCCTGCTTTGGACGGGGAGCTGTTTTTT. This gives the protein CASSPALDGELFF.